Shown below are 24 T cell receptor beta chains from a single sample sequenced in a study of control samples from healthy donors and cancer patients. Some clones are missing from TCRdb's copy, which holds only in-frame ones; the method was immunoSEQ multiplex PCR. The sample lists around 41,000 clones, approximately 94% occurring once. Material for sequencing was blood. These receptors came from a man aged 60-69 years in good health.

This clone was counted a single time. The same CDR3 is also encoded by other DNA sequences in this sample. The chain has TRBV7-6 and TRBJ1-2, with TRBD1 identical over 10 bases. Per the germline V gene, CDR1 is SGHVS and CDR2 is FNYEAQ. Unmatched junction bases numbered 8, after V lost 0 bases and J lost 7 bases. The CDR3 runs 16 residues. In DNA form, the CDR3 reads TGTGCCAGCAGCTTAGCGCGGACAGGGGGGAGGGGTGGCTACACCTTC. It encodes CASSLARTGGRGGYTF.

CDR3 nucleotides: TGTGCCAGTAACCTAGCGGGATATACAGATACGCAGTATTTT. Translation gives CASNLAGYTDTQYF. V usage is TRBV19 and J usage is TRBJ2-3; TRBD2 aligns across 9 bases. Germline-derived CDR1 and CDR2 are LNHDA and SQIVND (reference sequence). Germline trimming cut 7 bases from V and 3 bases from J; bases unmatched to any gene: 5. The CDR3 spans 14 residues. The full variable domain, rest sourced from reference TRBV19 and TRBJ2-3, is DGGITQSPKYLFRKEGQNVTLSCEQNLNHDAMYWYRQDPGQGLRLIYYSQIVNDFQKGDIAEGYSVSREKKESFPLTVTSAQKNPTAFYLCASNLAGYTDTQYFGPGTRLTVL.

The rearrangement links TRBV7-2 to TRBJ2-5; 9 nucleotides line up with TRBD2. Trimming at V came to 5 bases and at J to 4 bases, leaving 5 bases not matched to a gene. CDR3 length: 14 residues. Germline values: CDR1 SGHTA, CDR2 FQGNSA. The CDR3 reads CASSPGLARETQYF. The CDR3 DNA is TGTGCCAGCAGCCCCGGACTAGCGAGAGAGACCCAGTACTTC.

The chain uses TRBV2 and TRBJ1-2; the D gene is possibly TRBD1 (5 bases). V shed 9 bases and J shed 4 bases, with 21 bases lying between them. CDR3 size: 15 residues. Germline values: CDR1 SNHLY, CDR2 FYNNEI. The CDR3 DNA reads TGTGCCAGAAAAGGGAATCAGCCGGGACTCTATGGCTACACCTTC. This gives the protein CARKGNQPGLYGYTF.

The chain carries TRBV12-3 or TRBV12-4 and TRBJ2-1, with a weak D call TRBD1 (6 bases). Deletions cut 6 bases from V and 6 bases from J, with 12 bases between. The CDR3 is 13 residues long. CDR3 region: CASRYSTGNEQFF. The CDR3 coding sequence is TGTGCCAGCAGGTATTCGACAGGCAATGAGCAGTTCTTC.

The count of this clone is one. This sequence joins TRBV14 and TRBJ1-5, with 10 bases fitting TRBD1. The V gene end was trimmed by 3 bases and the J gene end by 6 bases; junction bases not matched to a gene: 2. Germline assignment: CDR1 SGHDN and CDR2 FVKESK. There are 14 residues in the CDR3. The CDR3 DNA sequence: TGTGCCAGCAGCCAGACAGGGGGCGGTCAGCCCCAGCATTTT. This sequence encodes CASSQTGGGQPQHF.

The V call is TRBV21-1, the J call TRBJ2-3; the table's D call, TRBD2, has no DNA check behind it. TRBV21-1 is classified as a pseudogene. The CDR3 runs 16 residues. The CDR3: CASSLGLGAGTDTQYF. CDR3 nucleotide sequence: TGTGCCAGCAGCCTTGGTCTGGGAGCGGGAACAGATACGCAGTATTTT.

This chain connects TRBV3-1 (or the pseudogene TRBV3-2) to TRBJ2-3; D uncertain. V was shortened by 2 bases and J by 5 bases, with 14 bases between the two germline ends. The CDR3 is 15 amino acids. Germline V gene data show CDR1 as LGHDT and CDR2 as YNNKEL (reference sequence). The chain's CDR3 is CASSQRWPDVDTQYF. Here the CDR3 DNA reads TGTGCCAGCAGCCAAAGATGGCCCGATGTAGATACGCAGTATTTT.

The chain uses TRBV11-3 and TRBJ2-1; 9 nucleotides match TRBD2. With V trimmed by 2 bases and J by 4 bases, 15 bases remained unmatched. CDR1 is SGHNT, CDR2 YENEEA, per germline. This CDR3 region has 19 residues. DNA of the CDR3: TGTGCCAGCAGCTTACGGACTAGCGCGGGAGTGGATGGGTACAATGAGCAGTTCTTC. Encoded protein: CASSLRTSAGVDGYNEQFF.

This clone was recorded once. J is TRBJ2-1 and V is TRBV6-6; D might be TRBD2 (6 bases). Trimming left V 2 bases short and J 4 bases short, with 12 bases between. The CDR3 length is 15 residues. The germline CDR1 and CDR2 sequences are MNHNY and SVGAGI (reference sequence). CDR3: CASSYPRGRYNEQFF. Here the CDR3 DNA reads TGTGCCAGCAGTTACCCGCGGGGCCGGTACAATGAGCAGTTCTTC.

This chain links TRBV28 with TRBJ2-2; D is perhaps TRBD1 (7 bases). Germline V gives CDR1 MDHEN, CDR2 SYDVKM. Trimming took off 5 bases at V and 1 base at J, with 11 bases between the two ends. The CDR3 is 15 residues long. As DNA, the CDR3 is TGTGCCAGCAGTACCCAGGGGGGGAACACCGGGGAGCTGTTTTTT. The encoded protein is CASSTQGGNTGELFF.

This chain connects TRBV7-8 to TRBJ1-5; 8 bases agree with TRBD1. CDR3 length: 14 amino acids. Germline-derived CDR1 and CDR2 are SGHVS and FQNEAQ. Unmatched junction bases numbered 2, after V lost 5 bases and J lost 2 bases. CDR3 sequence (DNA): TGTGCCAGCAGCCCGACAGGGGGCAATCAGCCCCAGCATTTT. Its protein is CASSPTGGNQPQHF.

This clone was recorded a few times. The chain recombines TRBV24-1 with TRBJ2-5; the match to TRBD1 covers 8 bases. The V gene's germline CDR1 is KGHDR and CDR2 SFDVKD. V shed 4 bases and J 7 bases; nucleotides not matched to a gene: 13. The CDR3 runs 16 residues. CDR3 nucleotides: TGTGCCACCAGTGACCCTCGGACAGGGTCGAAGGGGACCCAGTACTTC. As protein: CATSDPRTGSKGTQYF.

This rearrangement joins TRBV19 to TRBJ1-6, with TRBD1 as a possible D gene (5 bases). CDR3 size: 14 residues. Looked up from germline, CDR1 is LNHDA and CDR2 is SQIVND (reference sequence). Trimming left V 1 base short and J 7 bases short, with 8 bases between. CDR3 protein: CASSIGGRNSPLHF. The CDR3 nucleotides are TGTGCCAGTAGTATAGGGGGCAGGAATTCACCCCTCCACTTT.

The rearrangement links TRBV27 to TRBJ2-7, with a tentative D call TRBD2 (5 bases). This CDR3 comprises 14 residues. The germline CDR1 and CDR2 sequences are MNHEY and SMNVEV (reference sequence). The ends were cut back, 1 base at V and 6 bases at J, with 13 bases in the middle. DNA of the CDR3: TGTGCCAGCAGTTTATGGGAGTCTTGGGGCGAGCAGTACTTC. Protein sequence: CASSLWESWGEQYF.

The chain links TRBV12-5 to TRBJ1-5; possible D gene TRBD1, 6 bases. The CDR3 covers 14 residues. Trimming cost V 1 base and J 4 bases, with 8 bases left between them. Germline V gives CDR1 LGHNT, CDR2 FRNRAP. The CDR3, as DNA: TGTGCTAGTGGTTTGGGAACAGGGAATCAGCCCCAGCATTTT. This sequence encodes CASGLGTGNQPQHF.

The V and J genes are TRBV18 and TRBJ2-3; possibly TRBD2 for D (7 bases). Trimming removed 2 bases from V and 2 bases from J, with 11 bases in between. The germline V gene has CDR1 KGHSH and CDR2 LQKENI. This CDR3 spans 15 amino acids. The CDR3 sequence: CASSPTGGPTDTQYF. In nucleotides, the CDR3 is TGTGCCAGCTCACCAACGGGGGGCCCCACAGATACGCAGTATTTT.

The DNA of the CDR3 is TGTGCCAGCAGCGGACAGCAAGAGACCCAGTACTTC. Translating it yields CASSGQQETQYF. This rearrangement joins TRBV2 to TRBJ2-5; tentative D call: TRBD1 (6 bases). The CDR3 is 12 amino acids. Trimming pared 6 bases from V and 2 bases from J, leaving 7 bases between. Germline CDR1 and CDR2: SNHLY and FYNNEI. The whole variable domain, remainder taken from reference TRBV2 and TRBJ2-5, is EPEVTQTPSHQVTQMGQEVILRCVPISNHLYFYWYRQILGQKVEFLVSFYNNEISEKSEIFDDQFSVERPDGSNFTLKIRSTKLEDSAMYFCASSGQQETQYFGPGTRLLVL.

This sequence joins TRBV9 and TRBJ1-1; D not resolved. The germline gives CDR1 SGDLS, CDR2 YYNGEE. Trimming took 3 bases from V and 1 from J, leaving 16 bases between them. The CDR3 has 16 amino acids. The CDR3 loop reads CASSARTTAKNTEAFF. CDR3 nucleotide sequence: TGTGCCAGCAGCGCCCGAACGACCGCAAAGAACACTGAAGCTTTCTTT. Full variable domain (missing parts from reference TRBV9 and TRBJ1-1): DSGVTQTPKHLITATGQRVTLRCSPRSGDLSVYWYQQSLDQGLQFLIQYYNGEERAKGNILERFSAQQFPDLHSELNLSSLELGDSALYFCASSARTTAKNTEAFFGQGTRLTVV.

V usage is TRBV4-2 and J usage is TRBJ2-2; D is possibly TRBD2 (5 bases). The CDR3 totals 18 residues. From germline, CDR1 is LGHNA and CDR2 YNFKEQ. Deletions cut 4 bases from V and 5 bases from J, with 23 bases between. This CDR3 reads CASSPRSAVGGDTGELFF. The DNA of the CDR3 is TGTGCCAGCAGCCCTAGATCAGCAGTCGGAGGAGATACCGGGGAGCTGTTTTTT.

The gene calls are TRBV6-5 and TRBJ1-1, with D maybe TRBD1 (6 bases). This CDR3 is 13 amino acids long. From germline, CDR1 is MNHEY and CDR2 SVGAGI. V lost 7 bases and J 7 bases, leaving 16 bases between the germline ends. The CDR3 region is CASNPRGVGEAFF. CDR3 coding DNA: TGTGCCAGCAATCCCAGGGGAGTAGGTGAAGCTTTCTTT.

This chain links TRBV10-3 with TRBJ2-3, with TRBD1 as a possible D gene (5 bases). The V end was cut by 3 bases, the J end by 4 bases, with 11 bases between. This CDR3 has 14 residues. The germline V gene has CDR1 ENHRY and CDR2 SYGVKD. The CDR3 bases are TGTGCCATCAGTGAACCCAGGGCGGCAGATACGCAGTATTTT. Translated, it gives CAISEPRAADTQYF.

The chain is built from TRBV5-1 and TRBJ1-2; no reliable D call. This CDR3 region has 15 residues. Germline V gene lookup returns CDR1 SGHRS and CDR2 YFSETQ. Deletions cut 0 bases from V and 1 base from J, with 10 bases between. CDR3 sequence: CASSLDADRNYGYTF. CDR3 in DNA: TGCGCCAGCAGCTTGGATGCAGACCGTAACTATGGCTACACCTTC.

The chain uses TRBV19 and TRBJ2-7; no clear D gene. CDR1 is LNHDA, CDR2 SQIVND, per germline (reference sequence). The CDR3 is 13 residues long. Deletions cut 7 bases from V and 2 bases from J, with 12 bases between. In nucleotides, the CDR3 is TGTGCCAGTAAGCGACGTGGAGCCTACGAGCAGTACTTC. It is translated as CASKRRGAYEQYF.